The text below deals with one T cell receptor (beta chain). Which antigen it targets is not known. No quality values exist for individual bases; no much larger clone is one base distant. The entry originates in a study of blood T cells in healthy people across ages (dated by TCRdb to 2014 to 2015). About the full investigation: In model experiments, roughly one uniquely barcoded TCR beta cDNA molecule per two T cells was captured by template switching. The study measured age-related changes in TCR beta repertoire diversity using deep sequencing normalized with unique cDNA molecular identifiers. Four age groups were formed from the donors: young (average 16 years), middle-aged (approximately 40), aged (62) and long-lived (around 82). Donors of different ages were randomly distributed across sequencing lanes to avoid experimental bias. For two donors (one aged 18 to 30 and one aged 80 or older), the study analyzed two additional independent replicas of 1 million unique cDNA reads from the same blood draw.

Donors were a few dozen systemically healthy Caucasian individuals from Russia aged 6 to 90 years. Around 9.9 milliliters of peripheral blood were collected from each donor into EDTA-treated Vacutainer tubes. PBMCs were isolated by Ficoll-Paque density-gradient centrifugation, with at least 7 million obtained per sample. Total RNA, at least 5 micrograms per sample, was extracted from PBMCs with Trizol reagent. For every donor, flow cytometry on a PBMC aliquot measured the percentage of naive CD45RAhigh/CD27high T cells. The germline V gene encodes CDR1 MNHNY and CDR2 SVGAGI (reference sequence). Its CDR3 holds 14 amino acids, cysteine through phenylalanine. Only the CDR3 part of the read is kept: 42 bases, read in frame from the first base. The method behind the library was 5' RACE. Instrument used: Illumina HiSeq 2500. A second PCR of about 7 to 12 cycles was run with a J-beta primer mix and a sample-barcoded 5' primer. A template-switch 5' adaptor carrying 12 random nucleotides introduced a unique molecular identifier onto each TCR beta cDNA molecule. At least 2.5 million CDR3-containing paired-end reads were obtained from each sample. The Mint cDNA synthesis kit, primed by a TRBC-specific oligonucleotide, was used to synthesize first-strand cDNA from all RNA. Following uracil-DNA glycosylase treatment, a first 18-cycle PCR with universal primers M1SS and BC2_uni_R was performed on all cDNA. In the paper's pipeline: Normalization of each sample was performed by random selection of 1 million high-quality reads, each carrying a distinct molecular identifier. Reads with shared molecular identifiers were discarded instead of being binned into consensus sequences. MiTCR, with a Q25 quality threshold and the strictest error-elimination algorithm, was used for CDR3 identification, clonotype clustering and error correction. A nonparametric unseen species model with Euler transformation was used to estimate lower-bound total TCR beta diversity. Using fastp at Q25 and MiXCR, TCRdb reprocessed the public reads and kept productive beta chains. Rows are combined by CDR3 protein, so each entry shows the most common genes and DNA. TCRdb's processing, not the authors', yielded these V and J calls. Recorded for this sample are 700,000 to 900,000 distinct CDR3 sequences; around half of them occurred a single time. The top ten clones comprise about two fifths of the sample.

Points the paper makes about the study in general: Donor CMV infection status was unknown, potentially confounding age-related changes in expanded clonotypes. Observed TCR beta diversity per million T cells fell roughly linearly with age, and a significant reduction was already apparent by age about 43. Estimates of total diversity based on one million sequenced T cells were regarded as lower bounds and as underestimates. Compared with the aged group, more naive CD4+ T cells, fewer expanded clones and increased TCR diversity were shown by the long-lived group, suggesting age selection. A strong correlation was found between observed TCR beta diversity and the percentage of naive T cells measured by flow cytometry. Because profiling used bulk unsorted PBMCs, naive and antigen-experienced compartments could not be compared conclusively.

The chain couples TRBV6-6 to TRBJ2-7; 7 junctional bases match TRBD1. The assigned J gene may be wrong: the sequence end matches TRBJ2-5 better. Input material: blood. The sequence was collected from a man older than 75 in good health. The CDR3 protein sequence reads: CASNQGGTSETQYF. The DNA reads TGTGCCAGCAATCAAGGGGGCACGAGCGAGACCCAGTACTTC.